The clone carrying this T cell receptor (beta chain) was seen a single time. Generated by immunoSEQ multiplex PCR, the TCRdb table keeps only in-frame clones and is missing some. Among some 190,000 clones listed, approximately 80% were seen once. During the 2 weeks before they entered the study, exposed participants had met someone with a PCR-confirmed or clinician-diagnosed COVID-19 case. The sample is drawn from a study of blood T cell repertoires in COVID-19. CDR1 is MNHEY and CDR2 is SMNVEV in the germline V gene (reference sequence). With V trimmed by 2 bases and J by 7 bases, 11 bases remained unmatched. The CDR3 runs to 17 residues.

What was sequenced was PBMCs or T cells enriched from blood (not recorded which). This sequence was found in a man aged 55 to 70 who had been exposed to COVID-19. The V call is TRBV27, the J call TRBJ1-6; 7 bases match TRBD1. CDR3 DNA sequence: TGTGCCAGCAGTTTACGCCCACAGGGGTATGGGAATTCACCCCTCCACTTT. Translated, it gives CASSLRPQGYGNSPLHF.